This T cell receptor beta chain was recovered during a study of T cells in Graves' hyperthyroidism and ophthalmopathy. This clonotype was detected only a few times. Antigen specificity is unknown. Absence of ophthalmopathy progression within 18 months defined stable Graves' hyperthyroidism. The CDR3 extends over 15 amino acids. With 1 base clipped from V and 6 bases from J, the junction kept 5 bases outside the gene matches. Researchers amplified the TCR beta CDR3 regions from RNA transcripts. Initially, a first-round RT-PCR of the TCR CDR3 employed the HTBI primer set. A single record per CDR3 protein comes from TCRdb applying MiXCR to the multiplex PCR reads. Among a few hundred thousand distinct CDR3 sequences listed, 15% to 17% were seen once. Study-level results: With a median lead of 6.5 months before onset, the model predicted ophthalmopathy. Also found in blood were most expanded thyroid clonotypes above 0.001.

The sequenced material came from blood. The chain joins TRBV12-3 or TRBV12-4 to TRBJ2-2; TRBD1 matches 7 bases. The origin of this receptor is a woman in her 30s with Graves' hyperthyroidism. The CDR3 region has the DNA TGTGCCAGCAGTTTAGTACAGACAGGGCCCGGGGAGCTGTTTTTT. It is translated as CASSLVQTGPGELFF.